A selection of T cell receptor beta chains follows, all from one sample in a study of blood T cell repertoires in COVID-19. Sequencing used immunoSEQ multiplex PCR; TCRdb keeps in-frame clones, though not all of them. The sample lists over 120,000 clones, 80% occurring once. Sequenced input: peripheral blood. These receptors all come from a man between 65 and 85 years old who had recovered from COVID-19. The CDR3 runs from the conserved cysteine through the conserved F or W. A D gene is named only where the DNA matches it firmly. Expanded clones get a size class; other rows say once, few or many, or leave the size out.

len	abundance	v_gene	d_gene	j_gene	CDR3aa	CDR3nt
22	NA	TRBV15	TRBD2	TRBJ2-1	CATSERLTWGTSGKRPYNEQFF	TGTGCCACCAGCGAAAGGTTAACCTGGGGGACTAGCGGGAAGCGACCCTACAATGAGCAGTTCTTC
14	NA	TRBV27	TRBD1	TRBJ1-6	CASSDRQGNSPLHF	TGTGCCAGCAGTGATCGACAGGGTAATTCACCCCTCCACTTT
16	NA	TRBV11-2	NA	TRBJ2-7	CASSSFPRRRAYEQYF	TGTGCCAGCAGCTCTTTCCCTCGGCGGAGGGCGTACGAGCAGTACTTC
12	NA	TRBV12-3/TRBV12-4	TRBD1	TRBJ1-2	CASRTGDYGYTF	TGTGCCAGCAGGACAGGGGACTATGGCTACACCTTC
16	few	TRBV5-1	TRBD1	TRBJ2-1	CASSLETGTAYNEQFF	TGCGCCAGCAGCTTGGAGACCGGGACAGCCTACAATGAGCAGTTCTTC
13	NA	TRBV18	NA	TRBJ2-3	CASSPPLAGTQYF	TGTGCCAGCTCACCACCCCTAGCTGGTACGCAGTATTTT
13	NA	TRBV6-9	NA	TRBJ2-7	CASSYPDLYEQYF	TGTGCCAGCAGTTATCCGGACTTATACGAGCAGTACTTC
15	NA	TRBV29-1	TRBD1	TRBJ1-2	CSATGGRRSNYGYTF	TGCAGCGCTACAGGGGGACGCCGCTCTAACTATGGCTACACCTTC
15	many	TRBV6-5	NA	TRBJ2-7	CASTAGVGPPYEQYF	TGTGCCAGCACCGCCGGGGTGGGCCCACCCTACGAGCAGTACTTC
16	NA	TRBV21-1	NA	TRBJ2-5	CASSKGDRGLQETQYF	TGTGCCAGCAGCAAAGGAGACAGGGGTTTGCAGGAGACCCAGTACTTC
14	NA	TRBV7-2	NA	TRBJ2-5	CASSLRKFQETQYF	TGTGCCAGCAGCTTGAGGAAGTTTCAAGAGACCCAGTACTTC
14	NA	TRBV6-5	NA	TRBJ1-1	CASSYGQRNTEAFF	TGTGCCAGCAGTTACGGACAGAGGAACACTGAAGCTTTCTTT
14	NA	TRBV2	TRBD1	TRBJ1-1	CASSGAGGFTEAFF	TGTGCCAGCAGTGGGGCAGGGGGTTTCACTGAAGCTTTCTTT
15	NA	TRBV13	NA	TRBJ2-3	CASSHAVAGTDTQYF	TGTGCCAGCAGCCACGCCGTAGCGGGCACAGATACGCAGTATTTT
16	NA	TRBV6-1	NA	TRBJ1-1	CASSVPLRGVDTEAFF	TGTGCCAGCAGTGTACCGTTGAGAGGTGTAGACACTGAAGCTTTCTTT
16	NA	TRBV5-1	TRBD2	TRBJ2-1	CASSTSGTSGDNEQFF	TGCGCCAGCAGCACCTCCGGGACTAGCGGGGATAATGAGCAGTTCTTC
17	NA	TRBV9	TRBD1	TRBJ1-2	CASSPKTGGIANYGYTF	TGTGCCAGCAGCCCCAAGACAGGGGGCATTGCCAACTATGGCTACACCTTC